The rows below give T cell receptor beta chains drawn from one sample of a study of blood T cell repertoires in COVID-19. Profiling relied on immunoSEQ multiplex PCR, and the TCRdb table lists in-frame clones only, not all of them. The repertoire consists of about 250,000 clones, with approximately 89% occurring once and the leading ten covering around 6.5%. The sequenced sample was peripheral blood. These TCRs come from a woman aged 25 to 39 with COVID-19, enrolled during active disease. Each CDR3 is given with its conserved first and last residue. Each record gives: D gene, V gene, J gene, CDR3 protein, CDR3 DNA. D genes are given only for firm matches.

D: TRBD1; V: TRBV12-5; J: TRBJ1-2; CDR3: CASGSGDSNYGYTF; DNA: TGTGCTAGTGGTTCCGGGGACAGCAACTATGGCTACACCTTC
D: -; V: TRBV12-3/TRBV12-4; J: TRBJ2-5; CDR3: CASSSQEQETQYF; DNA: TGTGCCAGCAGTTCACAGGAGCAAGAGACCCAGTACTTC
D: -; V: TRBV7-6; J: TRBJ2-2; CDR3: CASSLETSPKSGELFF; DNA: TGTGCCAGCAGCCTAGAGACTAGTCCTAAGTCCGGGGAGCTGTTTTTT
D: TRBD2; V: TRBV5-1; J: TRBJ2-5; CDR3: CASSPGTSRETQYF; DNA: TGCGCCAGCAGCCCGGGGACTAGCAGAGAGACCCAGTACTTC
D: -; V: TRBV6-5; J: TRBJ1-4; CDR3: CASSPGGTNEKLFF; DNA: TGTGCCAGCAGTCCGGGCGGGACTAATGAAAAACTGTTTTTT
D: -; V: TRBV4-3; J: TRBJ1-2; CDR3: CASSQDRQMGYTF; DNA: TGCGCCAGCAGCCAAGATAGACAGATGGGCTACACCTTC
D: -; V: TRBV28; J: TRBJ1-2; CDR3: CASSFPADYNYGYTF; DNA: TGTGCCAGCAGTTTCCCGGCGGACTATAACTATGGCTACACCTTC
D: TRBD1; V: TRBV5-5; J: TRBJ1-5; CDR3: CASSFGQGAQPQHF; DNA: TGTGCCAGCAGCTTCGGACAGGGGGCTCAGCCCCAGCATTTT
D: TRBD2; V: TRBV15; J: TRBJ2-7; CDR3: CATSRDPRGAYEQYF; DNA: TGTGCCACCAGCAGAGATCCCCGGGGGGCCTACGAGCAGTACTTC
D: TRBD1; V: TRBV28; J: TRBJ1-2; CDR3: CASSRTQGTVGGYTF; DNA: TGTGCCAGCAGCCGTACACAAGGGACAGTCGGTGGCTACACCTTC
D: TRBD1; V: TRBV7-9; J: TRBJ2-7; CDR3: CASAYGDRAYEQYF; DNA: TGTGCCAGCGCCTACGGGGACAGGGCGTACGAGCAGTACTTC
D: TRBD2; V: TRBV9; J: TRBJ2-1; CDR3: CASSVGLAVIEQFF; DNA: TGTGCCAGCAGCGTGGGACTAGCTGTAATTGAGCAGTTCTTC
D: TRBD2; V: TRBV14; J: TRBJ2-5; CDR3: CASSPGGLVGETQYF; DNA: TGTGCCAGCAGCCCCGGGGGGTTGGTAGGAGAGACCCAGTACTTC
D: TRBD2; V: TRBV7-2; J: TRBJ2-1; CDR3: CASSSSGRRNEQFF; DNA: TGTGCCAGCAGCTCGAGCGGGAGAAGGAATGAGCAGTTCTTC
D: -; V: TRBV10-3; J: TRBJ2-1; CDR3: CAILTGNHNEQFF; DNA: TGTGCCATCTTAACAGGGAACCACAATGAGCAGTTCTTC
D: -; V: TRBV2; J: TRBJ2-7; CDR3: CASSEFSAYEQYF; DNA: TGTGCCAGCAGTGAATTCTCTGCCTACGAGCAGTACTTC